This entry lists 10 T cell receptor beta chains sequenced from one sample in a study of human T cells and chemical hapten exposure. Total RNA was extracted from unfractionated whole blood. In TCRdb, the 5' RACE reads were re-called with MiXCR into one record per CDR3 protein. There are about 80,000 distinct CDR3 sequences in the sample; about a sixth occur only once, and around 7% lies in the top ten. Receptors originate from a female donor in good health.

The chain joins TRBV4-1 to TRBJ1-6; no firm D call. CDR3 size: 16 residues. Germline CDR1 MGHRA, CDR2 YSYEKL. V lost 0 bases, J lost 4 bases, and 10 bases lay in between. The CDR3 DNA is TGCGCCAGCAGCCAAGATGTACAAACTTATAATTCACCCCTCCACTTT. Translated: CASSQDVQTYNSPLHF.

The J gene is TRBJ2-1, the V gene TRBV2; D might be TRBD1 or TRBD2, each matching 5 bases. The CDR3 has 10 residues. Germline V CDR1 and CDR2: SNHLY, FYNNEI. Trimming left V 3 bases short and J 12 bases short, with 6 bases between. This CDR3 reads CASSEGVQFF. CDR3 DNA sequence: TGTGCCAGCAGTGAGGGGGTGCAGTTCTTC.

This chain connects TRBV7-2 to TRBJ1-6; 7 bases agree with TRBD1. This CDR3 spans 15 amino acids. Per the germline V gene, CDR1 is SGHTA and CDR2 is FQGNSA. With V trimmed by 3 bases and J by 7 bases, 6 bases remained unmatched. CDR3 sequence reads: CASSFFGDSNSPLHF. For the CDR3, the DNA is TGTGCCAGCAGCTTTTTCGGGGACAGCAATTCACCCCTCCACTTT.

V usage is TRBV12-3 or TRBV12-4 and J usage is TRBJ2-3; D not certain. Trimming removed 2 bases from V and 1 base from J, with 4 bases in between. The CDR3 runs to 13 residues. The DNA for the CDR3 is TGTGCCAGCAGTTTATTACGCACAGATACGCAGTATTTT. Translated, it gives CASSLLRTDTQYF.

This clonotype was seen repeatedly, ten times or more. CDR3 nucleotides: TGTGCCAGCAGTTTAGCGGCAGCGTATGGCTACACCTTC. It yields the protein CASSLAAAYGYTF. The chain has TRBV28 and TRBJ1-2; D unclear. The V end was cut by 2 bases, the J end by 5 bases, with 9 bases between. Germline values: CDR1 MDHEN, CDR2 SYDVKM. The CDR3 length is 13 residues.

This clonotype was observed many times. CDR3 nucleotide sequence: TGTGCCAGCAGTTTATCTGGGCGACAGGGGGGGTCCTCATACGAGCAGTACTTC. As protein: CASSLSGRQGGSSYEQYF. The chain recombines TRBV27 with TRBJ2-7; 9 bases agree with TRBD1. This CDR3 comprises 18 residues. Germline V gene lookup returns CDR1 MNHEY and CDR2 SMNVEV (reference sequence). V lost 0 bases and J lost 4; bases outside the gene matches: 13.

This clonotype was detected a few times. The rearrangement links TRBV6-5 to TRBJ1-4; 8 bases fit TRBD1. J was trimmed by 10 bases and V by 5 bases; bases with no gene match: 15. In germline, CDR1 is MNHEY, CDR2 SVGAGI. There are 16 residues in the CDR3. For the CDR3, the DNA is TGTGCCAGCAGTGGCGGGACAGGCCAACCTGGGGGAAAACTGTTTTTT. Its translation: CASSGGTGQPGGKLFF.

This chain links TRBV18 with TRBJ1-2; D is uncertain. Germline-derived CDR1 and CDR2 are KGHSH and LQKENI. This CDR3 contains 15 residues. Trimming cost V 2 bases and J 5 bases, with 15 bases left between them. The CDR3, as DNA: TGTGCCAGCTCACCAAAAGTCCGACTTGATTATGGCTACACCTTC. This translates into CASSPKVRLDYGYTF.

This clonotype was seen more than once but under ten times. This chain joins TRBV20-1 and TRBJ1-4; TRBD1 matches at 8 bases. In germline, CDR1 is DFQATT, CDR2 SNEGSKA (reference sequence). The CDR3 contains 12 residues. The V segment lost 6 bases and the J segment 8 bases; nucleotides outside the gene matches: 5. The CDR3 region is CSAPGQDEKLFF. CDR3 DNA sequence: TGCAGTGCCCCGGGACAGGACGAAAAACTGTTTTTT.

This clonotype was picked up a small number of times. The V call is TRBV30, the J call TRBJ1-1; maybe TRBD1 (5 bases). Germline values: CDR1 GTSNPN, CDR2 SVGIG (reference sequence). This CDR3 is built from 12 residues. Trimming pared 1 base from V and 3 bases from J, leaving 6 bases between. The CDR3 nucleotides are TGTGCCTGGAGTGCGGGGGACACTGAAGCTTTCTTT. It is translated as CAWSAGDTEAFF.